The 3 T cell receptor beta chains in this list originate from one sample, sequenced in a study of cytomegalovirus exposure and HLA in healthy donors. Using immunoSEQ multiplex PCR, the repertoire was profiled, and TCRdb retains in-frame clones only, with some absent. The sample includes 200,000 to 250,000 clones, 80% to 85% of them seen just once. Sample: PBMCs. Every receptor here comes from a woman aged 25-40 years in good health and CMV-seropositive.

V and J are TRBV15 and TRBJ1-3; D not resolved. V shed 3 bases and J shed 4 bases, with 13 bases lying between them. There are 15 residues in the CDR3. The V gene's germline CDR1 is LNHNV and CDR2 YYDKDF (reference sequence). CDR3 DNA sequence: TGTGCCACCAGCAGGTCCTCCGGACCCGGAAACACCATATATTTT. Its protein is CATSRSSGPGNTIYF.

The J gene is TRBJ2-3, the V gene TRBV2; D possibly corresponds to TRBD1 (7 bases). This CDR3 spans 14 amino acids. V shed 8 bases and J shed 5 bases, with 17 bases lying between them. From germline, CDR1 is SNHLY and CDR2 FYNNEI. The CDR3 reads CASVAGGGGDTQYF. CDR3 in DNA: TGTGCCAGCGTCGCAGGGGGAGGTGGAGATACGCAGTATTTT.

The chain combines TRBV28 with TRBJ2-1; weak D call: TRBD1 (6 bases). Trimming took off 8 bases at V and 4 bases at J, with 15 bases between the two ends. The germline V gene encodes CDR1 MDHEN and CDR2 SYDVKM. The CDR3 loop spans 14 amino acids. The DNA for the CDR3 is TGTGCCAGCCACGGACAGCCTCTTTACAATGAGCAGTTCTTC. Translated, it gives CASHGQPLYNEQFF. The variable domain in full, completed from reference TRBV28 and TRBJ2-1, reads DVKVTQSSRYLVKRTGEKVFLECVQDMDHENMFWYRQDPGLGLRLIYFSYDVKMKEKGDIPEGYSVSREKKERFSLILESASTNQTSMYLCASHGQPLYNEQFFGPGTRLTVL.